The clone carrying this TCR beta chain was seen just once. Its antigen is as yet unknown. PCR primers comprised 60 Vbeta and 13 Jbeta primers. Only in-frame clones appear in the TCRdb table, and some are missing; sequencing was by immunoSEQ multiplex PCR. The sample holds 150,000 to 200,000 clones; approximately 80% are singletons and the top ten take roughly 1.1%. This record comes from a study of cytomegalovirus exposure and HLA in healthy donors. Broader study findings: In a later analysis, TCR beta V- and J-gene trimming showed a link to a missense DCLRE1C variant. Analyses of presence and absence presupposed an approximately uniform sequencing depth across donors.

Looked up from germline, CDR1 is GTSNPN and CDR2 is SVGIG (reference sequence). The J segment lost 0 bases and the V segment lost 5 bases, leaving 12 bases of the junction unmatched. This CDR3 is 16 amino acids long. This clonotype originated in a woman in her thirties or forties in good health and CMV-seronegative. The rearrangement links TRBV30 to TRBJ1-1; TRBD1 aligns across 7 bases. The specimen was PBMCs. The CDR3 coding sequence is TGTGCCTGGGCCGGGACAGCCAAATTCATGAACACTGAAGCTTTCTTT. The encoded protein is CAWAGTAKFMNTEAFF.